This T cell receptor (beta chain) comes out of a study of blood T cells in healthy people across ages (dated by TCRdb to about 2015). Regarding the study in general: In model experiments, template switching captured about one uniquely barcoded TCR beta cDNA molecule for every two T cells. Using deep sequencing normalized with unique cDNA molecular identifiers, the study measured how TCR beta repertoire diversity changes with age. The donors were split into four age groups: young (average approximately 16 years), middle-aged (roughly 39), aged (more than 60) and long-lived (roughly 88). Donors of different ages were randomly distributed across sequencing lanes to avoid experimental bias. Using the same blood draw, the study looked at two additional independent replicas of 1 million unique cDNA reads for two donors, one aged 18 to 30 and the other aged 80 or older. Overall study outcomes, separate from this receptor: A strong correlation was found between observed TCR beta diversity and the percentage of naive T cells measured by flow cytometry. Donor CMV infection status was unknown, potentially confounding age-related changes in expanded clonotypes. As age increased, observed TCR beta diversity per million T cells dropped in a roughly linear way, and a significant reduction was already evident by age around 41. Estimates of total diversity based on one million sequenced T cells were considered lower bounds and underestimates. Because profiling used bulk unsorted PBMCs, naive and antigen-experienced compartments could not be compared conclusively. Compared with the aged group, the long-lived group had more naive CD4+ T cells, fewer expanded clones and increased TCR diversity, suggesting age selection.

For this clonotype: What this receptor recognizes is not known. The junction shows a germline mismatch at one end, possibly a read error.

The approximately 40 donors, aged 6 to 90 years, were systemically healthy Caucasian individuals from Russia. Each donor gave 8 to 10 milliliters of peripheral blood, collected into EDTA-treated Vacutainer tubes. PBMCs were isolated by Ficoll-Paque density-gradient centrifugation, with at least 6 million obtained per sample. Total RNA, at least 6 micrograms per sample, was extracted from PBMCs with Trizol reagent. The percentages of naive CD45RAhigh/CD27high T cells were determined by flow cytometry on a PBMC aliquot from every donor. Library prep was done by 5' RACE. The listed sequencing device is Illumina HiSeq 2500. A second PCR of roughly 7 to 11 cycles was performed with a sample-barcoded 5' primer and a J-beta primer mix. A unique molecular identifier was introduced onto each TCR beta cDNA molecule by a template-switch 5' adaptor carrying 12 random nucleotides. Each sample yielded at least 2.5 million CDR3-containing paired-end reads. First-strand cDNA was synthesized from all RNA with the Mint cDNA synthesis kit, primed by a TRBC-specific oligonucleotide. Following uracil-DNA glycosylase treatment, a first 18-cycle PCR with universal primers M1SS and BC2_uni_R was performed on all cDNA. The study's processing was this. Each sample was normalized by randomly selecting 1 million high-quality reads, each carrying a distinct molecular identifier. Reads sharing molecular identifiers were discarded rather than binned into consensus sequences. MiTCR, run with a Q25 quality threshold and the strictest error-elimination algorithm, handled CDR3 identification, clonotype clustering and error correction. Lower-bound total TCR beta diversity was estimated with a nonparametric unseen species model using Euler transformation. TCRdb reran the public reads through fastp at Q25 and MiXCR, keeping productive beta chains. All rows with the same CDR3 protein become a single entry with the most common DNA and genes. The V and J calls here are based on TCRdb, not the publication. This sample comprises about 1.1 million distinct CDR3 sequences, around two fifths of them detected only once. The ten largest clones capture around 13% of the sample.

Spanning cysteine to phenylalanine, the CDR3 consists of 14 amino acids. The entry retains the CDR3 DNA only, 42 bases that are in frame from base 1. CDR1 and CDR2 are read off the germline V gene (reference sequence) as LNHDA and SQIVND. The source is a man aged 18 to 29 in good health. The rearrangement combines TRBV19 with TRBJ2-7, with 10 bases matching TRBD1. Sequenced input: blood. The base sequence is TGTGCCGGTAGGCCCGGGACAGGGGTTAGCGAGCAGTACTTC. The resulting protein is CAGRPGTGVSEQYF.